A single sample gave rise to the 7 T cell receptor beta chains below, sequenced in a study of cytomegalovirus exposure and HLA in healthy donors. Primers for the PCR totalled 60 Vbeta and 13 Jbeta. Measured with immunoSEQ multiplex PCR; TCRdb has only the in-frame clones, and not every one. With tens of thousands of clones in the sample, the ten largest clones hold roughly 6.4%. Source material: PBMCs. These receptors all come from a human donor in good health.

The chain links TRBV30 to TRBJ1-1; TRBD1 is a possible D gene (5 bases). V lost 4 bases, J lost 0 bases, and 12 bases lay in between. The CDR3 is made up of 14 amino acids. Germline CDR1 reads GTSNPN; CDR2 reads SVGIG (reference sequence). The CDR3 nucleotides are TGTGCCTGGAAATCCCACAGGATGAACACTGAAGCTTTCTTT. Protein: CAWKSHRMNTEAFF. Filled out from reference TRBV30 and TRBJ1-1, the complete variable domain reads SQTIHQWPATLVQPVGSPLSLECTVEGTSNPNLYWYRQAAGRGLQLLFYSVGIGQISSEVPQNLSASRPQDRQFILSSKKLLLSDSGFYLCAWKSHRMNTEAFFGQGTRLTVV.

The rearrangement joins TRBV18 to TRBJ2-7, with D tentatively TRBD1 (6 bases). The ends were cut back, 6 bases at V and 2 bases at J, with 14 bases in the middle. Germline loops: CDR1 KGHSH, CDR2 LQKENI. The length of the CDR3 is 14 residues. The CDR3 loop reads CASSLRDTAYEQYF. The CDR3 coding sequence is TGTGCCAGCTCCCTCCGGGACACCGCCTACGAGCAGTACTTC.

CDR3 residues: CASSLTGPETQYF. CDR3 in DNA: TGTGCCAGCAGTTTGACAGGGCCGGAGACCCAGTACTTC. The V call is TRBV7-8, the J call TRBJ2-5; TRBD1 agrees at 7 bases. The V gene's germline CDR1 is SGHVS and CDR2 FQNEAQ. V was pared by 6 bases and J by 5 bases, with 6 bases of the junction left unmatched. The CDR3 is 13 amino acids.

The rearrangement uses TRBV9 and TRBJ1-4; weak D call: TRBD1 (5 bases). Germline V lookup: CDR1 SGDLS, CDR2 YYNGEE. The CDR3 runs to 14 residues. V lost 0 bases and J 2 bases, leaving 5 bases between the germline ends. DNA for the CDR3: TGTGCCAGCAGCGTAGGGGGCACTAATGAAAAACTGTTTTTT. It translates to CASSVGGTNEKLFF. Full variable domain (rest looked up from reference TRBV9 and TRBJ1-4): DSGVTQTPKHLITATGQRVTLRCSPRSGDLSVYWYQQSLDQGLQFLIQYYNGEERAKGNILERFSAQQFPDLHSELNLSSLELGDSALYFCASSVGGTNEKLFFGSGTQLSVL.

The genes are TRBV5-1 and TRBJ1-5, with D perhaps TRBD1 (6 bases). The CDR3 length is 14 residues. The germline gives CDR1 SGHRS, CDR2 YFSETQ. Trimming pared 0 bases from V and 4 bases from J, leaving 8 bases between. CDR3 nucleotides: TGCGCCAGCAGCTTGGAGGGGGGGAATCAGCCCCAGCATTTT. Translating gives CASSLEGGNQPQHF.

The CDR3 DNA reads TGTGCCAGCAGCCTACAGGGGGTTAACTCTGGAAACACCATATATTTT. This gives the protein CASSLQGVNSGNTIYF. The gene calls are TRBV5-6 and TRBJ1-3; 8 bases match TRBD1. With 4 bases clipped from V and 0 bases from J, the junction kept 6 bases outside the gene matches. The CDR3 is made up of 16 amino acids. The germline CDR1 and CDR2 sequences are SGHDT and YYEEEE.

The chain is built from TRBV19 and TRBJ1-1; 8 bases line up with TRBD1. Germline V gene lookup returns CDR1 LNHDA and CDR2 SQIVND (reference sequence). The CDR3 contains 16 residues. The V gene end was trimmed by 3 bases and the J gene end by 0 bases; junction bases not matched to a gene: 6. CDR3 nucleotide sequence: TGTGCCAGTAGTATGAGTAACAGGGGGATGAACACTGAAGCTTTCTTT. Translation: CASSMSNRGMNTEAFF.